This T cell receptor (beta chain) emerged from a study of CD8+ T cells in alopecia areata (dated by TCRdb to the late 2010s). Context from the whole study: The treated patients, all with moderate-to-severe alopecia areata, were enrolled in an open-label pilot trial of oral tofacitinib given at 5 to 10 mg twice daily. immunoSEQ multiplex PCR using 35 Vbeta forward primers and 13 Jbeta reverse primers was used to amplify TCRbeta CDR3 regions. The SALT score, which quantifies the percentage of affected scalp surface area, was used to measure disease severity in treated patients. Scalp clonality was compared among normal scalp (n=4), patchy alopecia areata scalp (n=8), and alopecia totalis/universalis scalp (n=8). RNA was extracted with the PAXgene miRNA kit for fixed scalp, the miRNeasy kit for PBMCs, and the RNeasy kit for mouse skin. To study T cell clonal expansion in alopecia areata, the researchers applied high-throughput TCRbeta sequencing to both the C3H/HeJ mouse model and human patients. Biopsies were taken from tofacitinib-treated patients at baseline and at 4 and 24 weeks of treatment, and a later scalp biopsy was taken in several of the tofacitinib-treated patients. Tofacitinib was given for 6 to 18 months, followed by 6 months of follow-up off drug to assess delayed response and recurrence. Human TCRbeta sequencing covered scalp tissue and sorted CD4+ and CD8+ peripheral blood T cells from patchy and totalis/universalis alopecia areata patients and healthy controls.

The V end loses 0 bases and the J end loses 3 bases, and a stretch of 11 bases separates them. In the germline V gene, CDR1 corresponds to MNHNS and CDR2 to SASEGT. The cysteine opens and the phenylalanine closes a CDR3 of 15 amino acids. The CDR3 DNA has 45 bases and is translated from base 1. What the authors observed across the whole study: TCR sequences shared between patients were less clear than in mice, possibly partly because of HLA diversity in the patient population. Unlike mouse skin, where gammadelta T cells dominate, normal human skin contains resident alphabeta T cells that get sequenced too, which complicates analysis of the scalp TCR repertoire. Lesional scalp, especially in alopecia totalis/universalis, showed higher clonality and more expanded CD8+ clones than normal scalp, suggesting antigenic drive. Scalp clonality and the number of expanded CD8+ clones among the top 100 scalp clones were significantly decreased by tofacitinib. During tofacitinib treatment, many expanded lesional clones stuck around in both scalp and blood, and this persistence may partly explain why relapse happens after treatment is stopped. Because the treated cohort was small and had only one nonresponder, larger studies are needed to examine links between baseline CD8+ expansion and response.

Comments on this clone: What this receptor recognizes is not known. One base away there is no much larger clone; base qualities are not given.

Library generation was performed with the immunoSEQ multiplex PCR assay. RNA was extracted from all samples and reverse transcribed into cDNA, which served as template for TCR sequencing. SuperScript III was used for first-strand cDNA synthesis, primed with a 2:1 mix of oligo-dT and random hexamers. A synthetic immune receptor repertoire was used to measure amplification bias, and any remaining bias was corrected computationally. The published analysis was carried out like this. After raw reads were preprocessed to remove errors, the CDR3 was defined following IMGT conventions as running from the conserved cysteine to phenylalanine. Clonality was calculated as 1 minus Shannon entropy normalized by log2 of the number of productive unique TCRs. CD4 or CD8 identity of scalp clones was inferred by cross-referencing scalp TCRbeta sequences with sorted blood CD4 and CD8 repertoires. The table comes from immuneACCESS by way of TCRdb, which keeps in-frame sequences with V and J called. Part of the clones is missing from these tables; in studies checked, under half for an unresolved V gene and the rest for unknown reasons. Clone size and the V and J calls come from that table; the DNA yielded D and trimming. This sample has 200,000 to 250,000 clones in its table, and about three fifths of those were observed once. Clones ranked in the top ten supply roughly 4.2% of the sample.

Per the publication, the time point label means: 4 weeks on oral tofacitinib. Taken with the paper, the label for treatment or condition translates to: oral pan-JAK inhibitor, 5-10 mg twice daily. Lesional scalp punch biopsies and peripheral blood were collected from alopecia areata patients. PBMCs were separated by density centrifugation and stained for CD3, CD4 and CD8, after which CD4+ and CD8+ T cells were sorted on a FACSAria. Recombination joined TRBV6-1 with TRBJ1-2; the D gene is perhaps TRBD1, from 5 matching bases. Sample: CD4+ T cells sorted from blood, taken at week 4, from a patient treated with tofacitinib. The clonotype was recovered from a human donor with alopecia areata. The CDR3 sequence is CASSEAPGTYYGYTF. The DNA sequence is given as TGTGCCAGCAGTGAAGCTCCAGGGACTTACTATGGCTACACCTTC.